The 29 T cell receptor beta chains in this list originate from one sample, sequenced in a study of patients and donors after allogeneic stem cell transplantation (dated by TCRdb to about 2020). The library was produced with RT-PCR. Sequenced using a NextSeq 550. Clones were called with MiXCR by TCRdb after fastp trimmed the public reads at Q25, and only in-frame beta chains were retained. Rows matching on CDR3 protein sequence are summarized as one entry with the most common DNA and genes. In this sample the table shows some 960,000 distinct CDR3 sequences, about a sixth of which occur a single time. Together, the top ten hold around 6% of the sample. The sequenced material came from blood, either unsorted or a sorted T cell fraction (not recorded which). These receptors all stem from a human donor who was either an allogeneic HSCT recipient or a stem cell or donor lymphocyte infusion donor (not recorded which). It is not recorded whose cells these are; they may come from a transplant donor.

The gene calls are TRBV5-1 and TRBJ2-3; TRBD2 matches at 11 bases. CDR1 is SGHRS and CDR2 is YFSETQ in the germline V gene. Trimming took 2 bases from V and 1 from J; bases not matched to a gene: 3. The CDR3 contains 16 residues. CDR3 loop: CASSFGSGGGTDTQYF. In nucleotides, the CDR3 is TGCGCCAGCAGCTTCGGTAGCGGGGGGGGCACAGATACGCAGTATTTT.

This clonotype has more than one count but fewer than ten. For the CDR3, the DNA is TGTGCCAGCAGAGGCCAGGGGGGCGAGCAGTACTTC. Protein: CASRGQGGEQYF. The chain carries TRBV27 and TRBJ2-7, with D perhaps TRBD1 (7 bases). CDR3 length: 12 amino acids. With 6 bases removed from V and 6 bases from J, the gap between germline ends came to 12 bases. Germline CDR1 MNHEY, CDR2 SMNVEV (reference sequence).

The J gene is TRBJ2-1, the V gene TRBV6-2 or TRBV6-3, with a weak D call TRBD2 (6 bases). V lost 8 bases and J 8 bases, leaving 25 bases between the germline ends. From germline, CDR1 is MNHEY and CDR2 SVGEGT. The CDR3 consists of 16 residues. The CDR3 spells CASGKDYSTYKDEQFF. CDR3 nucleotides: TGTGCCAGCGGAAAGGACTACTCAACCTACAAGGATGAGCAGTTCTTC.

This CDR3 is CASSLETGGMETQYF. The CDR3 region has the DNA TGTGCCAGCAGCTTAGAGACAGGGGGAATGGAGACCCAGTACTTC. This sequence joins TRBV11-1 and TRBJ2-5, with 9 bases that match TRBD1. Germline V gives CDR1 SGHAT, CDR2 FQDESV (reference sequence). V lost 1 base, J lost 5 bases, and 5 bases stayed unmatched. The CDR3 loop spans 15 amino acids.

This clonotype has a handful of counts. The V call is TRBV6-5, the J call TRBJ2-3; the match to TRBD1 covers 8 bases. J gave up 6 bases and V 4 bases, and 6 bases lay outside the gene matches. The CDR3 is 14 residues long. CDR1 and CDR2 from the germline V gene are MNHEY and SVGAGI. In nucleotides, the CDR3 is TGTGCCAGCAGTTTTGGACAGGGAATTGATACGCAGTATTTT. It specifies CASSFGQGIDTQYF.

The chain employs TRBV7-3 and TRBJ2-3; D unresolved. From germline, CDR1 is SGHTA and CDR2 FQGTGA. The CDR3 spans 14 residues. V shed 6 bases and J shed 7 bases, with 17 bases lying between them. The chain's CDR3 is CASSVGPVPNTQYF. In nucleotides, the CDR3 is TGTGCCAGCAGTGTAGGGCCAGTTCCGAATACGCAGTATTTT.

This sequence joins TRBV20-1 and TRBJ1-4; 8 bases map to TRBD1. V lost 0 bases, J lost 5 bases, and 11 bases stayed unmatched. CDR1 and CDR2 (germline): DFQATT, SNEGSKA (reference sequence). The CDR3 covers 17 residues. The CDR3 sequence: CSARDLLRDRINEKLFF. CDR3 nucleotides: TGCAGTGCTAGAGATCTGTTACGGGACAGGATAAATGAAAAACTGTTTTTT.

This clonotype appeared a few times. The CDR3 is CASSIRKNTGELFF. Written as DNA, the CDR3 is TGTGCCAGTAGTATTCGGAAAAACACCGGGGAGCTGTTTTTT. This chain joins TRBV19 and TRBJ2-2; D not certain. The CDR3 contains 14 residues. The V and J ends lost 3 bases and 2 bases respectively, with 7 bases between them. CDR1 and CDR2 (germline): LNHDA, SQIVND (reference sequence).

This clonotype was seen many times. CDR3 sequence reads: CASSQRDEQYF. CDR3 bases: TGTGCCAGCAGCCAACGGGACGAGCAGTACTTC. This chain uses TRBV3-1 with TRBJ2-7; D gene uncertain. This CDR3 is 11 amino acids long. Trimming cost V 2 bases and J 5 bases, with 4 bases left between them. Germline CDR1 and CDR2: LGHDT and YNNKEL (reference sequence).

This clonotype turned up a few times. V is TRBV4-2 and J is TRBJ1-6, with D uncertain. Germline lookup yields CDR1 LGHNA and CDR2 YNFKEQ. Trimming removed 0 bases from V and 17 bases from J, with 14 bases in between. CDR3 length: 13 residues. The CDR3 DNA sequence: TGTGCCAGCAGCCAAGATGTTGATCACGATATCCACTTT. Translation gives CASSQDVDHDIHF.

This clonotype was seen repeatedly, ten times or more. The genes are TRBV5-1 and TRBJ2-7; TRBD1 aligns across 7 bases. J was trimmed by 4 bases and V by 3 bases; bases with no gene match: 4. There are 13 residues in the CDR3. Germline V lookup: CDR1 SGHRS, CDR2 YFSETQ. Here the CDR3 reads CASSSTGVYEQYF. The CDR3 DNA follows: TGCGCCAGCAGCTCAACAGGGGTTTACGAGCAGTACTTC.

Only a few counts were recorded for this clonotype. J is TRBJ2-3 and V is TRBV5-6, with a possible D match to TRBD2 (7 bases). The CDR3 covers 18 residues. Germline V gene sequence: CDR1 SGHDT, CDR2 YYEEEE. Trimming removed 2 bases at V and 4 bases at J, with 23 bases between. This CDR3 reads CASSFVLSGGQHADTQYF. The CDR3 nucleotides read TGTGCCAGCAGCTTTGTACTTTCGGGGGGCCAGCACGCAGATACGCAGTATTTT.

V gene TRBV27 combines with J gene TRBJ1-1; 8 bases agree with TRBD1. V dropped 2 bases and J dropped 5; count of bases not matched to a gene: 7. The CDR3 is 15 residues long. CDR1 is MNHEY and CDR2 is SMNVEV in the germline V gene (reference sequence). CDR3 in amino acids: CASSLGAGGITEAFF. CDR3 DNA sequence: TGTGCCAGCAGTTTAGGGGCAGGGGGCATTACTGAAGCTTTCTTT.

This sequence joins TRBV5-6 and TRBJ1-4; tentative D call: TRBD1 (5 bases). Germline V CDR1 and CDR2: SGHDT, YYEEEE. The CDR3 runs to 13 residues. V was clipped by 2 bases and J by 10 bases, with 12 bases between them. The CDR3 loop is CASSFGGVGKLFF. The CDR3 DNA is TGTGCCAGCAGCTTCGGAGGGGTAGGAAAACTGTTTTTT.

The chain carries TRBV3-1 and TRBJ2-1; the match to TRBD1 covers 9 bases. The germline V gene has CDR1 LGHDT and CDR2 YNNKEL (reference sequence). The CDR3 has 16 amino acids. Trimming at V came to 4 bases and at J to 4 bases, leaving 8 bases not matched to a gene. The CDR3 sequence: CASSRLDRGKYNEQFF. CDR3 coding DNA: TGTGCCAGCAGCCGATTGGACAGGGGAAAATACAATGAGCAGTTCTTC.

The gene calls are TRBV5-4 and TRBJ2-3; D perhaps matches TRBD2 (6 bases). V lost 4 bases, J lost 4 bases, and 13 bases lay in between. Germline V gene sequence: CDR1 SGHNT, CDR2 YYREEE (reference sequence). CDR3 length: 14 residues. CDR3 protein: CASSATSNADTQYF. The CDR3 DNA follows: TGTGCCAGCAGCGCAACTAGCAATGCAGATACGCAGTATTTT.

CDR3 sequence reads: CASSYFGPYEQYF. The CDR3 nucleotides read TGTGCCAGCAGTTATTTCGGGCCCTACGAGCAGTACTTC. V is TRBV6-5 and J is TRBJ2-7; D gene uncertain. Looked up from germline, CDR1 is MNHEY and CDR2 is SVGAGI. V was shortened by 3 bases and J by 2 bases, with 8 bases between the two germline ends. The CDR3 sequence is 13 residues long.

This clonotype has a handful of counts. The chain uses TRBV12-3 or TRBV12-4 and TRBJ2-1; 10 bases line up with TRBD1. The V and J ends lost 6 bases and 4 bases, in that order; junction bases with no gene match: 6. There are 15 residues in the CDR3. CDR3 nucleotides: TGTGCCAGCAGATCGACAGGGGGCTGGTACAATGAGCAGTTCTTC. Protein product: CASRSTGGWYNEQFF.

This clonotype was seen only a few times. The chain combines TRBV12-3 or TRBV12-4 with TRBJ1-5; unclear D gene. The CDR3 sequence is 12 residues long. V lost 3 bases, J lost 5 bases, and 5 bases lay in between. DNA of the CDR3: TGTGCCAGCAGTTTTTTCGATCAGCCCCAGCATTTT. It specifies CASSFFDQPQHF.

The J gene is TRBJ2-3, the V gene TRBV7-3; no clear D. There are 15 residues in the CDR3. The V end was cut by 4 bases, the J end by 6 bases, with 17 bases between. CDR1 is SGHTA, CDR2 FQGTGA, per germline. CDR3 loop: CASSSGGTKGDTQYF. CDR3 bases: TGTGCCAGCAGCTCCGGTGGAACCAAAGGGGATACGCAGTATTTT.

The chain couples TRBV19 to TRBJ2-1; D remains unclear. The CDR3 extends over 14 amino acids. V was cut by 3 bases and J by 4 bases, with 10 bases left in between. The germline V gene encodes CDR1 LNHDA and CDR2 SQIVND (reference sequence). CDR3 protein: CASSIPFKYNEQFF. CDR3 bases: TGTGCCAGTAGTATCCCCTTCAAGTACAATGAGCAGTTCTTC.

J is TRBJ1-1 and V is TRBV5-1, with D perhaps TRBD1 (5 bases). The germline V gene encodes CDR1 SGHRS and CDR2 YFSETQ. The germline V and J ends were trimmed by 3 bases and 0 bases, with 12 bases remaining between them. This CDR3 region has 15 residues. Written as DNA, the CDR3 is TGCGCCAGCAGCTCAAGCAGGGCTATGAACACTGAAGCTTTCTTT. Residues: CASSSSRAMNTEAFF.

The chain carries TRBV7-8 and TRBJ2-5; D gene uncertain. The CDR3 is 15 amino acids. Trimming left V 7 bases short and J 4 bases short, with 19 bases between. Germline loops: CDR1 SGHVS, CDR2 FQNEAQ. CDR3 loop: CASTPPRSRRETQYF. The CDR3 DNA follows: TGTGCCAGCACCCCTCCTCGGAGCAGAAGAGAGACCCAGTACTTC.

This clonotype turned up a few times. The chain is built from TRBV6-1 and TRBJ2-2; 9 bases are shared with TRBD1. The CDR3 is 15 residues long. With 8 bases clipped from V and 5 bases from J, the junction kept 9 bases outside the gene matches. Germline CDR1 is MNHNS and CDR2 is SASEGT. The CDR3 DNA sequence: TGTGCCAGCGGGACAGGGAGGGTAGGAACCGGGGAGCTGTTTTTT. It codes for CASGTGRVGTGELFF.

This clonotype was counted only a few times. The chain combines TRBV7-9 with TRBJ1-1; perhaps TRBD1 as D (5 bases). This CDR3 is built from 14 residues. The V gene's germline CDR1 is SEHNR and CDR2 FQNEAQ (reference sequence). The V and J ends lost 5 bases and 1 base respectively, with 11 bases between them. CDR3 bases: TGTGCCAGCAGCAACGCTGGGGGGAACACTGAAGCTTTCTTT. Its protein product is CASSNAGGNTEAFF. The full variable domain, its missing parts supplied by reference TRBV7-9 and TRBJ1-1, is DTGVSQNPRHKITKRGQNVTFRCDPISEHNRLYWYRQTLGQGPEFLTYFQNEAQLEKSRLLSDRFSAERPKGSFSTLEIQRTEQGDSAMYLCASSNAGGNTEAFFGQGTRLTVV.

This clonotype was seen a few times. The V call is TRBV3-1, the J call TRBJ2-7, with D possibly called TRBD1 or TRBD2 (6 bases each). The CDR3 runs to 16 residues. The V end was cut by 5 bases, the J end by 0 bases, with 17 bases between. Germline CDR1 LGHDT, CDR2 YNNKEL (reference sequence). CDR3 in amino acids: CASSVRRGQSSYEQYF. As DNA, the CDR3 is TGTGCCAGCAGCGTCCGGCGGGGACAAAGCTCCTACGAGCAGTACTTC.

CDR3 nucleotides: TGCAGTGCTAGAGTGGCCCTAGCGATCAATGAGCAGTTCTTC. It yields the protein CSARVALAINEQFF. The chain carries TRBV20-1 and TRBJ2-1, with D perhaps matching TRBD2 (6 bases). V lost 1 base, J lost 6 bases, and 13 bases lay in between. The CDR3 loop spans 14 amino acids. In germline, CDR1 is DFQATT, CDR2 SNEGSKA (reference sequence).

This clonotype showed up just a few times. The CDR3 protein is CASSQSGVYGYTF. CDR3 DNA: TGCGCCAGCAGCCAGTCAGGGGTCTATGGCTACACCTTC. The chain employs TRBV5-1 and TRBJ1-2; possible D gene TRBD1, 6 bases. The CDR3 has 13 amino acids. Germline V lookup: CDR1 SGHRS, CDR2 YFSETQ. V was cut by 4 bases and J by 4 bases, with 11 bases left in between.

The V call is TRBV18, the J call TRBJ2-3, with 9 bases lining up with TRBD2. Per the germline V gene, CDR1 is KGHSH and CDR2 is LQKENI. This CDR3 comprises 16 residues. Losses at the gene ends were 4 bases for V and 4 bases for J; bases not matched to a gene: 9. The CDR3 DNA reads TGTGCCAGCTCACTCGGAGCTAGCGGGGCCCCAGATACGCAGTATTTT. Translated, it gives CASSLGASGAPDTQYF.